These 2 T cell receptor beta chains were sequenced from one sample in a study of blood T cell repertoires in COVID-19. Clones were read by immunoSEQ multiplex PCR, and TCRdb kept only the in-frame ones, dropping some. Here the sample spans fewer than 200,000 clones, roughly nine tenths being singletons. Sequenced: peripheral blood. The receptors originated from a man aged 18 to 35 who had recovered from COVID-19.

This chain links TRBV2 with TRBJ2-7, with 10 positions matching TRBD2. J lost 2 bases, V lost 3 bases, and 13 bases had no gene match. The CDR3 totals 18 residues. Germline values: CDR1 SNHLY, CDR2 FYNNEI. The CDR3 nucleotides read TGTGCCAGCAGTGATTCATTGCTAGCGGGAGCGGCTCCCTACGAGCAGTACTTC. This encodes CASSDSLLAGAAPYEQYF.

This rearrangement joins TRBV5-8 to TRBJ2-7; 7 bases align to TRBD1. Germline V gene sequence: CDR1 SGHTS, CDR2 YDEGEE. V trimming: 4 bases; J trimming: 0 bases; junction bases outside the gene matches: 4. The CDR3 contains 14 residues. CDR3 sequence reads: CASSLGQSSYEQYF. In DNA form, the CDR3 reads TGTGCCAGCAGCCTGGGACAGAGCTCCTACGAGCAGTACTTC.